Each of the 26 T cell receptor beta chains below was sequenced from the same sample in a study of blood T cell repertoires in COVID-19. Profiled with immunoSEQ multiplex PCR; TCRdb holds only in-frame clones, not every one. Of under 150,000 clones listed, around 89% are singletons. Sequenced sample: PBMCs or T cells enriched from blood (not recorded which). Receptor source: a woman aged 25-40 years with acute COVID-19.

The V gene is TRBV6-1, the J gene TRBJ1-6, with 7 bases aligning to TRBD1. J lost 10 bases, V lost 3 bases, and 6 bases had no gene match. Per germline, CDR1 MNHNS and CDR2 SASEGT. The CDR3 is 14 residues long. Here the CDR3 reads CASSETGRGSPLHF. The CDR3 nucleotides read TGTGCCAGCAGTGAGACAGGGAGAGGGTCACCCCTCCACTTT.

The chain links TRBV27 to TRBJ2-7, with 8 bases matching TRBD2. V dropped 4 bases and J dropped 5; count of bases not matched to a gene: 7. The germline gives CDR1 MNHEY, CDR2 SMNVEV (reference sequence). The CDR3 has 14 amino acids. The chain's CDR3 is CASSSREGRDEQYF. CDR3 sequence (DNA): TGTGCCAGCAGTTCCCGGGAGGGCCGGGACGAGCAGTACTTC.

This clone was found once. V gene TRBV28 combines with J gene TRBJ1-1; tentatively, D is TRBD1 (5 bases). This CDR3 is 14 amino acids long. Trimming cost V 3 bases and J 3 bases, with 11 bases left between them. The germline V gene encodes CDR1 MDHEN and CDR2 SYDVKM. The CDR3 reads CASSFVQGYTEAFF. The CDR3 nucleotides read TGTGCCAGCAGTTTTGTCCAGGGCTACACTGAAGCTTTCTTT.

The CDR3 nucleotides read TGTGCCAGCAGCTTATCTCCTACAGGGTTCGAAGCTTTCTTT. Amino acids: CASSLSPTGFEAFF. The rearrangement uses TRBV7-3 and TRBJ1-1; tentatively, D is TRBD1 (6 bases). Germline V gene sequence: CDR1 SGHTA, CDR2 FQGTGA. Trimming removed 2 bases at V and 8 bases at J, with 15 bases between. This CDR3 region has 14 residues.

V is TRBV27 and J is TRBJ1-6; 8 bases agree with TRBD1. There are 17 residues in the CDR3. V lost 6 bases to trimming and J lost 6 bases; unmatched junction nucleotides: 13. The germline V gene has CDR1 MNHEY and CDR2 SMNVEV (reference sequence). CDR3 in DNA: TGTGCCAGCAGGATTTGGTCGACGGACAGGGTTAATTCACCCCTCCACTTT. It is translated as CASRIWSTDRVNSPLHF.

This clone appeared many times. The chain recombines TRBV18 with TRBJ2-7; the D gene is possibly TRBD2 (5 bases). CDR3 length equals 15 residues. CDR1 is KGHSH, CDR2 LQKENI, per germline. Trimming cost V 5 bases and J 0 bases, with 14 bases left between them. CDR3 coding DNA: TGTGCCAGCTCAACCTCAGGCGCGGGCTCCTACGAGCAGTACTTC. It yields the protein CASSTSGAGSYEQYF.

The V call is TRBV5-4, the J call TRBJ1-5, with D unresolved. From germline, CDR1 is SGHNT and CDR2 YYREEE (reference sequence). This CDR3 spans 14 amino acids. The germline V and J ends were trimmed by 4 bases and 3 bases, with 11 bases remaining between them. This CDR3 reads CASSPGPSNQPQHF. The CDR3 nucleotides are TGTGCCAGCAGCCCGGGTCCCTCCAATCAGCCCCAGCATTTT.

V usage is TRBV1 and J usage is TRBJ2-2; the DNA was not used to check the table's D call, TRBD2. TRBV1 is listed as a pseudogene. The CDR3 loop spans 17 amino acids. CDR3 loop: CTSTRSVLAGSTGELFF. The CDR3 nucleotides read TGCACCAGCACCCGATCTGTACTAGCGGGTTCCACCGGGGAGCTGTTTTTT.

This clone occurred many times. The chain links TRBV28 to TRBJ2-7, with TRBD1 as a possible D gene (6 bases). The CDR3 runs to 14 residues. The germline CDR1 and CDR2 sequences are MDHEN and SYDVKM. Trimming removed 2 bases from V and 4 bases from J, with 12 bases in between. CDR3 sequence: CASSLTGTVYEQYF. The DNA of the CDR3 is TGTGCCAGCAGTTTAACAGGGACGGTTTACGAGCAGTACTTC.

The chain is built from TRBV6-2 or TRBV6-3 and TRBJ2-1; 7 bases match TRBD1. Trimming at V came to 2 bases and at J to 6 bases, leaving 4 bases not matched to a gene. Per germline, CDR1 MNHEY and CDR2 SVGEGT. This CDR3 spans 14 amino acids. The CDR3 nucleotides read TGTGCCAGCAGTTACAAGACAGGGACCAATGAGCAGTTCTTC. The encoded protein is CASSYKTGTNEQFF.

The chain carries TRBV9 and TRBJ2-7; 9 bases match TRBD2. J gave up 4 bases and V 0 bases, and 5 bases lay outside the gene matches. CDR1 is SGDLS and CDR2 is YYNGEE in the germline V gene. This CDR3 has 15 amino acids. The CDR3 nucleotides are TGTGCCAGCAGCGTAGCCGGCGGGAGGGGGTACGAGCAGTACTTC. Translating it yields CASSVAGGRGYEQYF.

This clone was seen more than once but under ten times. This sequence joins TRBV7-9 and TRBJ1-1, with no clear D. The germline V gene has CDR1 SEHNR and CDR2 FQNEAQ (reference sequence). This CDR3 is built from 13 residues. Trimming removed 3 bases at V and 0 bases at J, with 5 bases between. CDR3 nucleotide sequence: TGTGCCAGCAGCTTTTCCTTGAACACTGAAGCTTTCTTT. It specifies CASSFSLNTEAFF.

The chain is built from TRBV6-2 or TRBV6-3 and TRBJ1-1; D may be TRBD1 (6 bases). Trimming stripped 4 bases from V and 5 bases from J, with 14 bases between. The CDR3 length is 14 residues. Germline-derived CDR1 and CDR2 are MNHEY and SVGEGT. CDR3 DNA sequence: TGTGCCAGCAGTTCACACAGGGAGAAGACTGAAGCTTTCTTT. Protein sequence: CASSSHREKTEAFF.

V usage is TRBV7-9 and J usage is TRBJ1-2, with no clear D. The CDR3 length is 13 residues. Germline CDR1 and CDR2: SEHNR and FQNEAQ (reference sequence). The V end lost 3 bases, the J end lost 8 bases, and 13 bases lay between the germline ends. The CDR3 is CASSFGGIHGYTF. CDR3 coding DNA: TGTGCCAGCAGCTTCGGCGGGATACACGGCTACACCTTC.

This clone was found once. J is TRBJ2-2 and V is TRBV9; maybe TRBD1 (6 bases). The CDR3 has 13 residues. Germline V gene data show CDR1 as SGDLS and CDR2 as YYNGEE. Trimming removed 7 bases at V and 4 bases at J, with 11 bases between. The CDR3 spells CASRPQGTGELFF. Here the CDR3 DNA reads TGTGCCAGCCGCCCACAGGGCACCGGGGAGCTGTTTTTT.

The J gene is TRBJ2-7, the V gene TRBV5-8, with TRBD1 matching 7 bases. Per the germline V gene, CDR1 is SGHTS and CDR2 is YDEGEE. The length of the CDR3 is 16 residues. Losses at the gene ends were 1 base for V and 0 bases for J; bases not matched to a gene: 7. The CDR3 DNA sequence: TGTGCCAGCAGCTTGACCGACAGGGCCCTCTCCTACGAGCAGTACTTC. The encoded protein is CASSLTDRALSYEQYF.

Concerning this clone itself: Other DNA sequences within the sample encode an identical CDR3. The rearrangement links TRBV20-1 to TRBJ2-1; D gene uncertain. The CDR3 totals 11 residues. Germline CDR1 reads DFQATT; CDR2 reads SNEGSKA (reference sequence). V lost 6 bases and J lost 3, with 6 bases in between. This chain's CDR3 is CSASNYNEQFF. CDR3 DNA sequence: TGCAGTGCATCAAACTACAATGAGCAGTTCTTC.

The genes are TRBV28 and TRBJ1-1, with TRBD1 matching 9 bases. There are 15 residues in the CDR3. The ends lost 7 bases at V and 0 bases at J; junction bases unmatched: 6. Germline V gives CDR1 MDHEN, CDR2 SYDVKM. For the CDR3, the DNA is TGTGCCAGCACCACCGGGACAGGGATGAACACTGAAGCTTTCTTT. Its protein product is CASTTGTGMNTEAFF.

This chain uses TRBV27 with TRBJ2-1, with D hard to call. This CDR3 is 14 amino acids long. Germline CDR1 and CDR2: MNHEY and SMNVEV (reference sequence). Trimming took off 2 bases at V and 4 bases at J, with 9 bases between the two ends. The CDR3 loop reads CASSLARGYNEQFF. The CDR3 DNA sequence: TGTGCCAGCAGTTTAGCGCGCGGATACAATGAGCAGTTCTTC.

CDR3 amino acids: CASSRQTANEQYF. The CDR3 nucleotides are TGCGCCAGCAGCCGACAGACAGCGAACGAGCAGTACTTC. This chain joins TRBV10-1 and TRBJ2-7; D might be TRBD1 (5 bases). The CDR3 is made up of 13 amino acids. V lost 6 bases to trimming and J lost 5 bases, with 14 bases between them. CDR1 and CDR2 from the germline V gene are WNHNN and SYGVQD (reference sequence).

This sequence joins TRBV12-1 and TRBJ2-3; the D call of TRBD2 is as the table states it, not checked on the DNA. TRBV12-1 is assigned pseudogene status. This CDR3 comprises 19 residues. As DNA, the CDR3 is TGTGCCAGCAGCTTCATTGTGTTCCCCGTATGGGACTCACAAGATACGCAGTATTTT. Translating it yields CASSFIVFPVWDSQDTQYF.

The rearrangement joins TRBV25-1 to TRBJ1-3; D gene uncertain. The CDR3 consists of 15 residues. V was pared by 4 bases and J by 0 bases, with 10 bases between. Germline V gene lookup returns CDR1 MGHDK and CDR2 SYGVNS. Here the CDR3 DNA reads TGTGCCAGCAGTGGCACATCGTTCTCTGGAAACACCATATATTTT. It yields the protein CASSGTSFSGNTIYF.

The rearrangement joins TRBV2 to TRBJ2-7; TRBD2 might be the D (6 bases). V was shortened by 7 bases and J by 2 bases, with 15 bases between the two germline ends. CDR3 length: 14 residues. Germline V CDR1 and CDR2: SNHLY, FYNNEI. CDR3 sequence: CASKGAGTTYEQYF. In nucleotides, the CDR3 is TGTGCCAGCAAGGGCGCGGGGACCACCTACGAGCAGTACTTC.

The rearrangement uses TRBV27 and TRBJ2-7; TRBD2 agrees at 9 bases. Germline lookup yields CDR1 MNHEY and CDR2 SMNVEV (reference sequence). The CDR3 extends over 14 amino acids. The J segment lost 6 bases and the V segment lost 3 bases, leaving 6 bases of the junction unmatched. The CDR3 bases are TGTGCCAGCAGTTTCGCGGGAGGGCCGTTCGAGCAGTACTTC. It translates to CASSFAGGPFEQYF.

A single count supports this clone. The chain recombines TRBV2 with TRBJ1-2; D is undetermined. Germline V gene lookup returns CDR1 SNHLY and CDR2 FYNNEI. Trimming cost V 2 bases and J 4 bases, with 8 bases left between them. CDR3 length equals 13 residues. CDR3 sequence (DNA): TGTGCCAGCAGTGAAAGACAAGCCTATGGCTACACCTTC. This codes for CASSERQAYGYTF. Full variable domain (rest looked up from reference TRBV2 and TRBJ1-2): EPEVTQTPSHQVTQMGQEVILRCVPISNHLYFYWYRQILGQKVEFLVSFYNNEISEKSEIFDDQFSVERPDGSNFTLKIRSTKLEDSAMYFCASSERQAYGYTFGSGTRLTVV.

The CDR3 DNA is TGCGCCAGCAGTGCAGGGGGGCGGGAAAAACTGTTTTTT. This gives the protein CASSAGGREKLFF. This chain uses TRBV10-2 with TRBJ1-4; 7 positions match TRBD1. Germline V lookup: CDR1 WSHSY, CDR2 SAAADI. This CDR3 has 13 amino acids. Trimming cost V 4 bases and J 8 bases; bases outside gene matches: 4.